These 10 T cell receptor beta chains originate from one sample sequenced in a study of CD8+CD57+ T cells in acquired aplastic anemia. The authors sequenced patients whose flow cytometry had shown CD8+CD57+ cell expansion. Profiling that covered TCR beta VDJ and CDR3 relied on genomic DNA as its template. TCRdb redid the calling of the reads with MiXCR, one entry per CDR3 protein. Here the sample spans 180,000 or so distinct CDR3 sequences, less than 50% being singletons. Material for sequencing was sorted CD4+, CD8+, or CD8+CD57+ T cells (not recorded which) from PBMCs. Receptors originate from a human donor with aplastic anemia.

V gene TRBV10-3 combines with J gene TRBJ1-5, with 11 bases aligning to TRBD1. CDR3 length: 14 residues. V lost 4 bases, J lost 6 bases, and 2 bases stayed unmatched. CDR1 and CDR2 from the germline V gene are ENHRY and SYGVKD. CDR3 DNA sequence: TGTGCCATCAGTGGGACAGGGGGCGGTCAGCCCCAGCATTTT. The encoded protein is CAISGTGGGQPQHF.

This chain joins TRBV11-2 and TRBJ1-6; TRBD1 agrees at 8 bases. This CDR3 has 16 residues. Trimming cost V 5 bases and J 7 bases; bases outside gene matches: 10. From germline, CDR1 is SGHAT and CDR2 FQNNGV. CDR3 loop: CASSARTGSTNSPLHF. The CDR3, as DNA: TGTGCCAGCAGCGCCCGGACAGGGTCTACCAATTCACCCCTCCACTTT.

This clonotype was recorded many times. The rearrangement links TRBV7-2 to TRBJ2-1; D possibly corresponds to TRBD2 (5 bases). This CDR3 is built from 15 residues. V lost 5 bases and J 1 base, leaving 12 bases between the germline ends. Germline-derived CDR1 and CDR2 are SGHTA and FQGNSA. For the CDR3, the DNA is TGTGCCAGCAGCCTCAGACGGGGATCCTACAATGAGCAGTTCTTC. Translation: CASSLRRGSYNEQFF.

This clonotype was picked up one time. Possible read error: a much larger clone is one base away. The J gene is TRBJ1-5, the V gene TRBV2, with D hard to call. Trimming cost V 0 bases and J 4 bases, with 1 base left between them. CDR3 length equals 12 residues. The germline CDR1 and CDR2 sequences are SNHLY and FYNNEI. The CDR3 bases are TGTGCCAGCAGTGAAGCTAATCAGCCCCAGCATTTT. Its translation is CASSEANQPQHF.

This clonotype was seen at least ten times. The chain has TRBV19 and TRBJ2-4; D call uncertain. The V end lost 3 bases, the J end lost 6 bases, and 9 bases lay between the germline ends. Germline V gives CDR1 LNHDA, CDR2 SQIVND (reference sequence). The CDR3 consists of 13 residues. This chain's CDR3 is CASSIGTGNIQYF. The CDR3, as DNA: TGTGCCAGTAGTATCGGAACGGGAAACATTCAGTACTTC. The complete variable domain, with remaining parts taken from reference TRBV19 and TRBJ2-4, reads DGGITQSPKYLFRKEGQNVTLSCEQNLNHDAMYWYRQDPGQGLRLIYYSQIVNDFQKGDIAEGYSVSREKKESFPLTVTSAQKNPTAFYLCASSIGTGNIQYFGAGTRLSVL.

The rearrangement uses TRBV20-1 and TRBJ2-3, with D maybe TRBD2 (5 bases). V was cut by 4 bases and J by 7 bases, with 18 bases left in between. CDR3 size: 14 residues. Germline values: CDR1 DFQATT, CDR2 SNEGSKA (reference sequence). This chain's CDR3 is CSATGYGKENTQYF. The CDR3 DNA reads TGCAGTGCTACTGGTTACGGGAAGGAAAATACGCAGTATTTT.

The sample holds many counts of this clonotype. This chain joins TRBV7-2 and TRBJ2-7; D is possibly TRBD2 (6 bases). From germline, CDR1 is SGHTA and CDR2 FQGNSA. Trimming removed 4 bases from V and 0 bases from J, with 13 bases in between. CDR3 length: 15 residues. Here the CDR3 DNA reads TGTGCCAGCAGCTACGGAGGGGTTCTCTCCTACGAGCAGTACTTC. The encoded protein is CASSYGGVLSYEQYF.

This clonotype was detected ten times or more. The J gene is TRBJ1-6, the V gene TRBV6-1, with a tentative D call TRBD1 (5 bases). V was shortened by 6 bases and J by 4 bases, with 16 bases between the two germline ends. The germline gives CDR1 MNHNS, CDR2 SASEGT. The CDR3 covers 16 residues. The CDR3 DNA is TGTGCCAGCAGACCTAACAGGAGGACTTATAATTCACCCCTCCACTTT. As protein: CASRPNRRTYNSPLHF.

Many counts were recorded for this clonotype. The J gene is TRBJ2-1, the V gene TRBV12-3 or TRBV12-4, with a weak D call TRBD2 (6 bases). V lost 1 base and J lost 3, with 13 bases in between. The length of the CDR3 is 16 residues. The CDR3 bases are TGTGCCAGCAGTTTAGGGCTAGCGACCAACTACAATGAGCAGTTCTTC. Translation gives CASSLGLATNYNEQFF.

The J gene is TRBJ2-5, the V gene TRBV11-1; 14 nucleotides line up with TRBD2. The germline gives CDR1 SGHAT, CDR2 FQDESV (reference sequence). V shed 4 bases and J 2 bases; nucleotides not matched to a gene: 6. The CDR3 spans 17 residues. The CDR3 region is CASSSGLAGGGQETQYF. The CDR3 nucleotides are TGTGCCAGCAGCTCCGGACTAGCGGGGGGAGGTCAAGAGACCCAGTACTTC.